A selection of T cell receptor beta chains follows, all from one sample in a study of cytomegalovirus exposure and HLA in healthy donors. Data came from immunoSEQ multiplex PCR; TCRdb stores just in-frame clones and leaves some out. The profile shows under 350,000 clones, 86% of them singletons. Sequencing was carried out using PBMCs. Receptor source: a woman between 18 and 29 years old in good health and CMV-seronegative. Each CDR3 is given with its conserved first and last residue. A D gene is named only where the DNA matches it firmly. Size values are once, few and many counts, or a class for expanded clones, and some rows have none.

D gene,V gene,clone size,J gene,CDR3 DNA,CDR3 protein
TRBD2,TRBV7-2,-,TRBJ2-7,TGTGCCAGCAGCCCGAGACTAGCGGGTAGCGAGCAGTACTTC,CASSPRLAGSEQYF
TRBD1,TRBV5-6,-,TRBJ2-7,TGTGCCAGCAGCTTGGGACAGGGGGCTTACGAGCAGTACTTC,CASSLGQGAYEQYF
-,TRBV6-1,-,TRBJ2-2,TGTGCCAGCAGTGAAATCGCGGGATTGGGGGAGCTGTTTTTT,CASSEIAGLGELFF
-,TRBV19,-,TRBJ1-2,TGTGCCAGTAGTAACAGGGCTGGGGATGGCTACACCTTC,CASSNRAGDGYTF
TRBD2,TRBV6-1,-,TRBJ2-7,TGTGCCAGCAGTGAACGGCTAGCGGGCCCCTACGAGCAGTACTTC,CASSERLAGPYEQYF
TRBD1,TRBV5-1,few,TRBJ1-2,TGCGCCAGCAGCGAACAGGGGAGGCCTTATGGCTACACCTTC,CASSEQGRPYGYTF
-,TRBV28,-,TRBJ1-2,TGTGCCAGCAGTCTCTACCATGGCTACACCTTC,CASSLYHGYTF
-,TRBV2,-,TRBJ2-3,TGTGCCAGCAGTGAAGAAGCGAAATCCACAGATACGCAGTATTTT,CASSEEAKSTDTQYF
TRBD2,TRBV6-6,-,TRBJ2-3,TGTGCCAGCAGTTACCCGGCTAGCGGGAGCGCAGATACGCAGTATTTT,CASSYPASGSADTQYF
-,TRBV28,-,TRBJ1-1,TGTGCCAGCAGTTTCCAGCGGGGAACTGAAGCTTTCTTT,CASSFQRGTEAFF
-,TRBV5-1,-,TRBJ1-1,TGCGCCAGCACGCGTACCGGGACACCGAACACTGAAGCTTTCTTT,CASTRTGTPNTEAFF
-,TRBV28,once,TRBJ1-6,TGTGCCAGCACCGCGTGGAATTCACCCCTCCACTTT,CASTAWNSPLHF
-,TRBV2,-,TRBJ1-5,TGTGCCACCGGAGCCCCCCTAAGCAATCAGCCCCAGCATTTT,CATGAPLSNQPQHF
TRBD2,TRBV6-5,-,TRBJ2-7,TGTGCCAGCAGAGGGACTAGCGGGGATGGCTACGAGCAGTACTTC,CASRGTSGDGYEQYF
-,TRBV5-1,-,TRBJ1-1,TGCGCCAGCAGCTTGGGTACAGACCCAAAAGCTTTCTTT,CASSLGTDPKAFF
-,TRBV29-1,-,TRBJ2-7,TGCAGCGTTGAAAGTACTTACTCCTACGAGCAGTACTTC,CSVESTYSYEQYF
TRBD1,TRBV19,-,TRBJ2-2,TGTGCCAGTAGTACCTTCTTGACAGGGCTAGGCACCGGGGAGCTGTTTTTT,CASSTFLTGLGTGELFF
-,TRBV27,-,TRBJ2-7,TGTGCCAGCAGTTCCGTTATGGGGTCTCGCGGGAAGAGCTCCTACGAGCAGTACTTC,CASSSVMGSRGKSSYEQYF
-,TRBV7-7,-,TRBJ2-1,TGTGCCAGCAGCTTAGCTCTTAGATCGAGGGAGCAGTTCTTC,CASSLALRSREQFF
-,TRBV11-2,-,TRBJ2-4,TGTGCCAGCACCCAGATAGCCAAAAACATTCAGTACTTC,CASTQIAKNIQYF
-,TRBV9,-,TRBJ1-2,TGTGCCAGCAGCGTAGGGGGGGATACAGGTTATGGCTACACCTTC,CASSVGGDTGYGYTF
TRBD2,TRBV30,-,TRBJ2-2,TGTGCCTGGAGGCTAGCGGGGGGGCAGAACACCGGGGAGCTGTTTTTT,CAWRLAGGQNTGELFF
-,TRBV7-8,-,TRBJ1-6,TGTGCCAGCAGCTTAGGGGGGGTGGGAAACGGCTCACCCCTCCACTTT,CASSLGGVGNGSPLHF
-,TRBV30,-,TRBJ1-1,TGTGCCTGGACCCTCGAGGGGGTACGGAACACTGAAGCTTTCTTT,CAWTLEGVRNTEAFF
-,TRBV5-5,-,TRBJ2-7,TGTGCCAGCAGCCGGGATGTCATCCCCTACGAGCAGTACTTC,CASSRDVIPYEQYF
TRBD1,TRBV4-3,-,TRBJ2-3,TGCGCCAGCAGCCCAGACCCGACAGGGGAGGCCACAGATACGCAGTATTTT,CASSPDPTGEATDTQYF
-,TRBV2,-,TRBJ2-7,TGTGCCAGCACCCCACTAGAAGTCGGCGAGCAGTACTTC,CASTPLEVGEQYF
-,TRBV28,-,TRBJ1-2,TGTGCCAGCAGTTTTAGGGACACTAGGGACTATGGCTACACCTTC,CASSFRDTRDYGYTF
-,TRBV9,-,TRBJ2-5,TGTGCCAGCAGCTCCGACCAGGGAGGAGAGACCCAGTACTTC,CASSSDQGGETQYF
TRBD1,TRBV28,-,TRBJ2-7,TGTGCCAGCGGGACCGGGACAGAGTCCTCCTACGAGCAGTACTTC,CASGTGTESSYEQYF
-,TRBV27,-,TRBJ2-7,TGTGCCAGCAGTTGGTCGATACGGGGATCGGTGCAGTACTTC,CASSWSIRGSVQYF
-,TRBV5-4,-,TRBJ1-1,TGTGCCAGCAGCTTGGCCGCAGGGATGAACACTGAAGCTTTCTTT,CASSLAAGMNTEAFF
-,TRBV28,-,TRBJ1-5,TGTGCCAGCAGTATCCCGGGTCATAGCAATCAGCCCCAGCATTTT,CASSIPGHSNQPQHF
TRBD1,TRBV5-6,-,TRBJ2-7,TGTGCCAGCAAGATGACAGGGTGGGGCGAGCAGTACTTC,CASKMTGWGEQYF
-,TRBV28,-,TRBJ2-3,TGTGCCAGCAACCCGACTAGTGAAGATACGCAGTATTTT,CASNPTSEDTQYF
TRBD2,TRBV7-2,-,TRBJ2-7,TGTGCCAGCAGCTCTCAGCGGGGGAGCTCCTACGAGCAGTACTTC,CASSSQRGSSYEQYF
-,TRBV7-2,-,TRBJ1-6,TGTGCCAGCAGCTTTCAGGCGGGCGATTCACCCCTCCACTTT,CASSFQAGDSPLHF
-,TRBV19,-,TRBJ2-7,TGTGCCAGTAGTCCAGGTCGGGAGCAGTACTTC,CASSPGREQYF
-,TRBV4-3,-,TRBJ1-2,TGCGCCAGCAGCCAAGATCCCCCGCGGGGAGGCTACACCTTC,CASSQDPPRGGYTF
TRBD2,TRBV4-3,-,TRBJ2-7,TGCGCCAGCAGCCAAGATCAAACTAGCGGGGTGGGCTACGAGCAGTACTTC,CASSQDQTSGVGYEQYF
-,TRBV7-3,-,TRBJ2-2,TGTGCCAGCAGCTCCCCGACAGCGAACACCGGGGAGCTGTTTTTT,CASSSPTANTGELFF
TRBD1,TRBV29-1,-,TRBJ1-2,TGCAGCGTTGAAGACCCGGACAGGGGCTATGGCTACACCTTC,CSVEDPDRGYGYTF
-,TRBV30,-,TRBJ2-7,TGTGCCCGAGGAACCGGACTTCGAGAGCAGTACTTC,CARGTGLREQYF
-,TRBV7-2,few,TRBJ1-5,TGTGCCAGCAGCCCGGGAGGCCTTCAGCCCCAGCATTTT,CASSPGGLQPQHF
TRBD1,TRBV6-1,-,TRBJ2-5,TGTGCCAGCAGTGAGATTGGACAGGTCCGAGGAGAGACCCAGTACTTC,CASSEIGQVRGETQYF
-,TRBV27,-,TRBJ1-2,TGTGCCAGCAGCACGTACAGGGACATCAAAAAGGAAGGCTACACCTTC,CASSTYRDIKKEGYTF
-,TRBV5-6,-,TRBJ2-3,TGTGCCAGCAGCTTAAGTTCGGGGTATAGCACAGATACGCAGTATTTT,CASSLSSGYSTDTQYF
TRBD2,TRBV5-6,-,TRBJ2-5,TGTGCCAGCAGCTTACGCGGGACCCCTGCGGGGGGCTGGGAGACCCAGTACTTC,CASSLRGTPAGGWETQYF
TRBD1,TRBV7-9,-,TRBJ2-3,TGTGCCAGCAGTTCGAAGGGGGCGAGCACAGATACGCAGTATTTT,CASSSKGASTDTQYF